The T cell receptor (beta chain) under discussion was sequenced for a study of T cells after yellow fever vaccination. Turning to the study itself: Where fractions had low cell numbers, libraries were prepared from them with the SMART-Seq v4 Ultra Low Input RNA kit.

This clonotype showed up just a few times. In TCRdb, the 5' RACE reads were re-called with MiXCR into one record per CDR3 protein. The sample gives roughly 500,000 distinct CDR3 sequences, under 25% of which show up once; roughly an eighth is in the top ten. The CDR3 has 13 amino acids. Trimming took off 7 bases at V and 0 bases at J, with 9 bases between the two ends. Looked up from germline, CDR1 is MNHEY and CDR2 is SVGEGT. The sample in question was PBMCs, obtained 15 days after the yellow fever booster vaccination. J is TRBJ2-5 and V is TRBV6-2 or TRBV6-3; no clear D. This receptor was taken from a man aged 25 to 45 who received the YFV17D yellow fever vaccine. CDR3 sequence: CASTDRYQETQYF. The CDR3 DNA follows: TGTGCCAGCACAGACCGGTACCAAGAGACCCAGTACTTC.